The 21 T cell receptor beta chains below all came from one sample that was sequenced in a study of OX40 agonist ivuxolimab in advanced cancers. TCRdb keeps only in-frame clones here, not all; method: immunoSEQ multiplex PCR. The profile shows roughly 17,000 clones, over 75% of them singletons. Sequences were derived from CD4+ or CD8+ T cells sorted from blood, sampled in a trial of the OX40 agonist ivuxolimab. These TCRs come from an adult with an advanced solid tumor such as melanoma, head and neck, liver or kidney cancer.

The chain carries TRBV28 and TRBJ2-7; D not resolved. Germline V gene sequence: CDR1 MDHEN, CDR2 SYDVKM. This CDR3 contains 14 residues. With 2 bases removed from V and 3 bases from J, the gap between germline ends came to 11 bases. CDR3 sequence (DNA): TGTGCCAGCAGTTTAAGCCCCGGGTACTACGAGCAGTACTTC. This codes for CASSLSPGYYEQYF.

This clone was seen just once. The V gene is TRBV5-6, the J gene TRBJ1-2; D is possibly TRBD1 (6 bases). The germline V gene has CDR1 SGHDT and CDR2 YYEEEE. With 4 bases removed from V and 1 base from J, the gap between germline ends came to 8 bases. This CDR3 contains 13 residues. CDR3 bases: TGTGCCAGCAGCCGGGGACATAACTATGGCTACACCTTC. It codes for CASSRGHNYGYTF.

V usage is TRBV27 and J usage is TRBJ2-7; 11 bases line up with TRBD1. In germline, CDR1 is MNHEY, CDR2 SMNVEV (reference sequence). The CDR3 runs 15 residues. Trimming took 1 base from V and 3 from J; bases not matched to a gene: 2. The CDR3 bases are TGTGCCAGCAGTTTATGGGGACAGGGGGGCTACGAGCAGTACTTC. This gives the protein CASSLWGQGGYEQYF.

This clone has more than one count but fewer than ten. Other DNA sequences of this sample code for an identical CDR3. This sequence joins TRBV9 and TRBJ2-3; D is unclear. Deletions cut 0 bases from V and 3 bases from J, with 5 bases between. Germline V gene sequence: CDR1 SGDLS, CDR2 YYNGEE. The CDR3 contains 13 residues. Here the CDR3 reads CASSVGSTDTQYF. The CDR3 bases are TGTGCCAGCAGCGTAGGGTCAACAGATACGCAGTATTTT.

The chain joins TRBV7-9 to TRBJ2-7; unclear D gene. Looked up from germline, CDR1 is SEHNR and CDR2 is FQNEAQ (reference sequence). This CDR3 has 14 residues. Trimming pared 0 bases from V and 2 bases from J, leaving 8 bases between. CDR3 DNA: TGTGCCAGCAGCTTAGCAGGGAAGACCTACGAGCAGTACTTC. Amino acids: CASSLAGKTYEQYF.

The V gene is TRBV19, the J gene TRBJ2-7; 10 bases agree with TRBD1. The CDR3 is 15 residues long. Germline V gene sequence: CDR1 LNHDA, CDR2 SQIVND (reference sequence). Unmatched junction bases numbered 7, after V lost 5 bases and J lost 3 bases. CDR3 amino acids: CASSPGQGYIYEQYF. In DNA form, the CDR3 reads TGTGCCAGTAGTCCGGGACAGGGGTACATCTACGAGCAGTACTTC.

The V and J genes are TRBV30 and TRBJ2-1; TRBD1 might be the D (6 bases). The length of the CDR3 is 16 residues. Germline CDR1 reads GTSNPN; CDR2 reads SVGIG (reference sequence). The V end lost 1 base, the J end lost 9 bases, and 22 bases lay between the germline ends. In DNA, the CDR3 is TGTGCCTGGAGTGGGCCAGGGGCCAACCAGGTTGGTGAGCAGTTCTTC. Protein sequence: CAWSGPGANQVGEQFF.

The chain joins TRBV5-1 to TRBJ2-4; 8 positions agree with TRBD1. The CDR3 is 17 residues long. The V segment lost 4 bases and the J segment 3 bases; nucleotides outside the gene matches: 12. CDR1 and CDR2 (germline): SGHRS, YFSETQ. The CDR3 DNA is TGCGCCAGCAGCCCGACAGGGGCCGCCTTGTTCAAAAACATTCAGTACTTC. Translation: CASSPTGAALFKNIQYF.

The rearrangement links TRBV9 to TRBJ2-1; D is perhaps TRBD2 (6 bases). The CDR3 contains 16 residues. Per the germline V gene, CDR1 is SGDLS and CDR2 is YYNGEE. V was shortened by 0 bases and J by 1 base, with 11 bases between the two germline ends. CDR3 nucleotide sequence: TGTGCCAGCAGCGTAGGGGGACTGGGTTCCTACAATGAGCAGTTCTTC. It is translated as CASSVGGLGSYNEQFF.

The CDR3 DNA is TGTGCCAGCAGGGGAGGGCGGGATCCGTCCTACGAGCAGTACTTC. It translates to CASRGGRDPSYEQYF. The chain recombines TRBV4-2 with TRBJ2-5; 7 bases line up with TRBD2. Near its end, the DNA agrees better with TRBJ2-7, so the J call may be wrong. The CDR3 consists of 15 residues. Germline lookup yields CDR1 LGHNA and CDR2 YNFKEQ.

The chain recombines TRBV7-2 with TRBJ2-1; 9 bases align to TRBD1. J was trimmed by 1 base and V by 3 bases; bases with no gene match: 4. The CDR3 has 16 residues. Germline V lookup: CDR1 SGHTA, CDR2 FQGNSA. CDR3 loop: CASSFLDRGSYNEQFF. The CDR3 nucleotides are TGTGCCAGCAGCTTTTTGGACAGGGGTTCCTACAATGAGCAGTTCTTC. Together with reference TRBV7-2 and TRBJ2-1, the CDR3 gives the full variable domain: GAGVSQSPSNKVTEKGKDVELRCDPISGHTALYWYRQSLGQGLEFLIYFQGNSAPDKSGLPSDRFSAERTGGSVSTLTIQRTQQEDSAVYLCASSFLDRGSYNEQFFGPGTRLTVL.

Regarding this clone: One base separates it from a far larger clone, so it is likely a read error. The chain joins TRBV5-8 to TRBJ2-7; perhaps TRBD1 as D (5 bases). The CDR3 consists of 14 residues. Germline V gives CDR1 SGHTS, CDR2 YDEGEE. V dropped 0 bases and J dropped 2 bases, with 9 bases sitting between them. The CDR3 loop is CASSLEAGTYEQYF. In DNA form, the CDR3 reads TGTGCCAGCAGCTTGGAAGCAGGGACCTACGAGCAGTACTTC.

J is TRBJ2-2 and V is TRBV7-6; D gene unclear. There are 13 residues in the CDR3. Deletions cut 4 bases from V and 4 bases from J, with 7 bases between. CDR1 and CDR2 from the germline V gene are SGHVS and FNYEAQ. This CDR3 reads CASSSSATGELFF. CDR3 in DNA: TGTGCCAGCAGCTCGAGCGCCACCGGGGAGCTGTTTTTT.

There are many counts of this clone. The chain links TRBV9 to TRBJ2-2, with a possible D match to TRBD2 (5 bases). V lost 2 bases and J 0 bases, leaving 11 bases between the germline ends. The germline V gene has CDR1 SGDLS and CDR2 YYNGEE. The CDR3 is made up of 16 amino acids. CDR3 sequence reads: CASSVRVDANTGELFF. The DNA for the CDR3 is TGTGCCAGCAGCGTGAGGGTGGACGCGAACACCGGGGAGCTGTTTTTT. Combining the CDR3 with reference TRBV9 and TRBJ2-2 gives the whole variable domain DSGVTQTPKHLITATGQRVTLRCSPRSGDLSVYWYQQSLDQGLQFLIQYYNGEERAKGNILERFSAQQFPDLHSELNLSSLELGDSALYFCASSVRVDANTGELFFGEGSRLTVL.

The chain has TRBV6-1 and TRBJ2-2, with 7 bases matching TRBD1. Germline lookup yields CDR1 MNHNS and CDR2 SASEGT. J lost 3 bases, V lost 1 base, and 8 bases had no gene match. This CDR3 spans 17 amino acids. CDR3 loop: CASSEGRGYAYTGELFF. The DNA for the CDR3 is TGTGCCAGCAGTGAAGGCAGGGGGTATGCGTACACCGGGGAGCTGTTTTTT.

The J gene is TRBJ1-1, the V gene TRBV5-6; no reliable D call. Germline V CDR1 and CDR2: SGHDT, YYEEEE. Trimming stripped 2 bases from V and 4 bases from J, with 6 bases between. This CDR3 has 12 residues. The DNA of the CDR3 is TGTGCCAGCAGCTTACTCTCCACTGAAGCTTTCTTT. This codes for CASSLLSTEAFF.

This clone has a single count. V usage is TRBV4-3 and J usage is TRBJ1-2; no clear D gene. Per germline, CDR1 LGHNA and CDR2 YSLEER. The CDR3 loop spans 15 amino acids. With 1 base removed from V and 1 base from J, the gap between germline ends came to 10 bases. CDR3 in amino acids: CASSQGEGNNYGYTF. The CDR3 DNA sequence: TGCGCCAGCAGCCAAGGTGAAGGGAATAACTATGGCTACACCTTC.

This clone is medium-sized. The J gene is TRBJ2-1, the V gene TRBV2; D is unresolved. The V gene's germline CDR1 is SNHLY and CDR2 FYNNEI. There are 13 residues in the CDR3. V was clipped by 8 bases and J by 5 bases, with 13 bases between them. The CDR3 loop reads CASFPGLNNEQFF. As DNA, the CDR3 is TGTGCCAGCTTTCCGGGTCTAAACAATGAGCAGTTCTTC.

This chain uses TRBV9 with TRBJ2-1; D not certain. CDR1 and CDR2 from the germline V gene are SGDLS and YYNGEE. V lost 0 bases, J lost 6 bases, and 7 bases lay in between. The CDR3 totals 13 residues. In DNA, the CDR3 is TGTGCCAGCAGCGTAGGTAGGATCAATGAGCAGTTCTTC. The encoded protein is CASSVGRINEQFF.

V and J are TRBV13 and TRBJ2-2; TRBD2 agrees at 10 bases. V gave up 2 bases and J gave up 6 bases; unmatched junction bases: 6. Germline values: CDR1 PRHDT, CDR2 FYEKMQ (reference sequence). CDR3 size: 16 residues. CDR3: CASSLKASGSAGELFF. In DNA form, the CDR3 reads TGTGCCAGCAGCTTAAAGGCTAGCGGGAGCGCCGGGGAGCTGTTTTTT.

This chain uses TRBV7-9 with TRBJ1-2, with D possibly TRBD1 on 5 matching bases. The V gene lost 1 base and the J gene lost 4 bases, with 7 bases spanning the gap. The CDR3 extends over 13 amino acids. Looked up from germline, CDR1 is SEHNR and CDR2 is FQNEAQ (reference sequence). The DNA of the CDR3 is TGTGCCAGCAGCTTAGACGGGGGCTATGGCTACACCTTC. It codes for CASSLDGGYGYTF.